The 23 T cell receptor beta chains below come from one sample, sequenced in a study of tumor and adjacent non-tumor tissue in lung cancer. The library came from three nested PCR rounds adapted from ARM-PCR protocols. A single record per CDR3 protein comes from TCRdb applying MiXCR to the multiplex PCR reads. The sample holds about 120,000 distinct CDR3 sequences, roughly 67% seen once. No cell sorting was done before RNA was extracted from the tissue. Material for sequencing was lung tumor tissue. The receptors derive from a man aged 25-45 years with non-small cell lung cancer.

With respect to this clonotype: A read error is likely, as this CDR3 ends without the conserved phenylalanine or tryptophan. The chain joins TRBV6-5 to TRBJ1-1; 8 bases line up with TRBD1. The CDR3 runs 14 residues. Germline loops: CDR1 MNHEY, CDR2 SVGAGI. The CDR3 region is CGSSSQNLQGVAFL. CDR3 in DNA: TGTGGCAGCAGTTCACAAAACCTACAGGGGGTGGCTTTCCTT.

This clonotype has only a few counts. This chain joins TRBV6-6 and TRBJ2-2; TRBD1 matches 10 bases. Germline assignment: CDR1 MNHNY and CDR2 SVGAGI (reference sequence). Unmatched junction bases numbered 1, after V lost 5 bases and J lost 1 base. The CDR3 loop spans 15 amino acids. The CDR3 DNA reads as TGTGCCAGCAGTCGGGACAGGGGGAACACCGGGGAGCTGTTTTTT. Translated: CASSRDRGNTGELFF.

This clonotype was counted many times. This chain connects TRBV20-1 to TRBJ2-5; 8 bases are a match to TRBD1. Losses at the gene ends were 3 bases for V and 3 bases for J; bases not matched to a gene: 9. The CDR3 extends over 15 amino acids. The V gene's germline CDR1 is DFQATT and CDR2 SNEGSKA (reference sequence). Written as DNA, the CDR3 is TGCAGTGCTAGGGGACAGGATCGAACCGAAGAGACCCAGTACTTC. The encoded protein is CSARGQDRTEETQYF.

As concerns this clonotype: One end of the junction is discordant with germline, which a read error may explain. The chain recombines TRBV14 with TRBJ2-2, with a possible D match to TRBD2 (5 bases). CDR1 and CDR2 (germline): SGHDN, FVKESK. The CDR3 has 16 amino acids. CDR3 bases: TGTACCAGCAGCCCGTCGCCGGAGGCGGACACCGGGGAGCTGTTTTTT. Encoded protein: CTSSPSPEADTGELFF.

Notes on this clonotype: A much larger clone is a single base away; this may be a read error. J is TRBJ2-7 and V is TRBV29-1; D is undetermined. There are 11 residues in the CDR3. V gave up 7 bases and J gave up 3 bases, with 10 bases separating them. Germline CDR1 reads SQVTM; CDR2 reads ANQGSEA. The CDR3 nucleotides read TGCAGCGCAATGGACGACTACGAGCAGTACTTC. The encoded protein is CSAMDDYEQYF.

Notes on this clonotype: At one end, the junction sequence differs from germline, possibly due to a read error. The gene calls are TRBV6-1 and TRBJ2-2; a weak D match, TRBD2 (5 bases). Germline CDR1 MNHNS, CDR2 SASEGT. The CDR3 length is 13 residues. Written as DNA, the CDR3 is TGTGCCAACAGTAGCGAACCTTCCGGGGAGCTGTTTTTT. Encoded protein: CANSSEPSGELFF.

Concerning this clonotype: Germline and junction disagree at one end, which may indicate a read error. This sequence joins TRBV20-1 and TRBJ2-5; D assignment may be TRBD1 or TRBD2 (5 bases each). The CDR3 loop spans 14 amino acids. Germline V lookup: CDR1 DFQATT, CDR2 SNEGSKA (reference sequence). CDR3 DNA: TGCAGTGCCAGAGTGGGGCTAGCTGCCGAGGCCCAGCACTTC. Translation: CSARVGLAAEAQHF.

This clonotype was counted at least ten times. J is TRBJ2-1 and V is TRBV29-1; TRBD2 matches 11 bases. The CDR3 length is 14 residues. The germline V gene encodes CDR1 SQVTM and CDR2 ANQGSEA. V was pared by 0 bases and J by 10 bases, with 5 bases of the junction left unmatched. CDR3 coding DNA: TGCAGCGTTGAAGAGAGTAGCGGGGGGGGAGAGCAGTTCTTC. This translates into CSVEESSGGGEQFF.

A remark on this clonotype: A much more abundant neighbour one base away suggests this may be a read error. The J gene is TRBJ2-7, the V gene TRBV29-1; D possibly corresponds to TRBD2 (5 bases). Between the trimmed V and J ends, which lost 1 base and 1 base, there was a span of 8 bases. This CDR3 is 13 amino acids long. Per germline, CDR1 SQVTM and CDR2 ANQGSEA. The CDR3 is CSVEVGRSYEQYF. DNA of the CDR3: TGCAGCGTTGAAGTGGGGAGATCCTACGAGCAGTACTTC.

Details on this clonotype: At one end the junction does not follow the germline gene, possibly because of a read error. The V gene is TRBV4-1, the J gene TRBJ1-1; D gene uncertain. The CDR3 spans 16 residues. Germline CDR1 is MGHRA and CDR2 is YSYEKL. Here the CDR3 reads CTSNQGLLAPNTEAFF. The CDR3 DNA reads TGCACCAGCAACCAAGGGTTGCTGGCACCTAACACTGAAGCTTTCTTT.

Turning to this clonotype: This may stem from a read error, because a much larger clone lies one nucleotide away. CDR3 loop: CASNQVGGNTEAFF. CDR3 DNA: TGCGCCAGCAACCAAGTGGGGGGGAACACTGAAGCTTTCTTT. This sequence joins TRBV4-3 and TRBJ1-1; maybe TRBD1 (5 bases). Germline CDR1 LGHNA, CDR2 YSLEER. CDR3 size: 14 residues.

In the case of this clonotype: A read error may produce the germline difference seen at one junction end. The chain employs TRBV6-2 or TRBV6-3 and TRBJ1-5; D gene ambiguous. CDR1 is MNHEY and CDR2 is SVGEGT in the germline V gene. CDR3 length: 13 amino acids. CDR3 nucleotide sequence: TGTGCCACCAGTTACTACGGCTCTCAGCCCCAGCATTTT. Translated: CATSYYGSQPQHF.

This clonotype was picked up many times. CDR3 residues: CASSPLAGVRAEQYF. For the CDR3, the DNA is TGTGCCAGCAGTCCCTTAGCGGGAGTAAGGGCCGAGCAGTACTTC. The chain carries TRBV12-3 or TRBV12-4 and TRBJ2-7; 9 bases agree with TRBD2. Unmatched junction bases numbered 11, after V lost 5 bases and J lost 6 bases. This CDR3 is 15 amino acids long.

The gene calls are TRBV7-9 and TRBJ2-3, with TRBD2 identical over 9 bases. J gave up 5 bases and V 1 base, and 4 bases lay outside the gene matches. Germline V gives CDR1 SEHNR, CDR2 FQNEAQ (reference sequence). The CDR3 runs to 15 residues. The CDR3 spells CASSLGSGRRDTQYF. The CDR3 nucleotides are TGTGCCAGCAGCTTAGGAAGCGGGAGGCGAGATACGCAGTATTTT.

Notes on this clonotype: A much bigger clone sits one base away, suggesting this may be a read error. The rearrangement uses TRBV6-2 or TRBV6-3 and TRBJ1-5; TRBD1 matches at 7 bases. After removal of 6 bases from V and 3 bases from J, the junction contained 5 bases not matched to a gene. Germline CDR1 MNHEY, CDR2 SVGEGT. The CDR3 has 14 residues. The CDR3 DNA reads TGTGCCAGCAGCACGGGACAGCACAATCAGCCCCAGCATTTT. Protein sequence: CASSTGQHNQPQHF.

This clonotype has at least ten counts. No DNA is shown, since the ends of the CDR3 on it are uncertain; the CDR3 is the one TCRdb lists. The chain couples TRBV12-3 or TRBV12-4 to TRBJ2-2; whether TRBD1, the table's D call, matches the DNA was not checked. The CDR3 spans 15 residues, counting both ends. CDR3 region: CASNLGQRRAGELFF.

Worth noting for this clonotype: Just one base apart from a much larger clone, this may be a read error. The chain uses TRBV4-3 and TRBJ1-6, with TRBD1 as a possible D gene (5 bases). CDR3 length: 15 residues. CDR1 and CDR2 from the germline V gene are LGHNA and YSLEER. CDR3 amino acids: CASSPGARNNSPIHF. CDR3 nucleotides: TGCGCCAGCAGCCCCGGGGCCAGGAATAATTCACCCATCCACTTT.

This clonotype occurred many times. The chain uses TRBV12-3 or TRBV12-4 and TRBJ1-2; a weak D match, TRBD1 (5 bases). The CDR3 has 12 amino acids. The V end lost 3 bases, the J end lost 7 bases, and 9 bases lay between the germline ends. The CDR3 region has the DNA TGTGCCAGCAGTTTCGGGGGGTTTGGCTACACCTTC. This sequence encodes CASSFGGFGYTF.

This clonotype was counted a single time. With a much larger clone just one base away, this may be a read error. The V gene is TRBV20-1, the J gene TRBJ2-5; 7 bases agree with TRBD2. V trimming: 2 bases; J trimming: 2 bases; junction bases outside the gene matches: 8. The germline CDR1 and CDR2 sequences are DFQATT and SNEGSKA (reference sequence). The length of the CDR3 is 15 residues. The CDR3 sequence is CSARPSGKGQETQYF. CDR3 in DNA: TGCAGTGCTAGACCCAGCGGGAAGGGACAAGAGACCCAGTACTTC.

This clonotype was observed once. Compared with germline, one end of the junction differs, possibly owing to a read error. This CDR3 reads CDSSQEATGGIGYTF. The CDR3 DNA sequence: TGTGACAGCAGCCAAGAGGCCACAGGGGGCATTGGCTACACCTTC. This rearrangement joins TRBV14 to TRBJ1-2; TRBD1 agrees at 9 bases. Germline V gene sequence: CDR1 SGHDN, CDR2 FVKESK. The CDR3 has 15 amino acids.

CDR3 loop: CADTKQLAATDTQYF. DNA for the CDR3: TGTGCCGACACCAAACAACTAGCGGCCACAGATACGCAGTATTTT. The rearrangement links TRBV12-3 or TRBV12-4 to TRBJ2-3; 8 bases agree with TRBD2. J was trimmed by 2 bases and V by 11 bases; bases with no gene match: 12. This CDR3 has 15 amino acids.

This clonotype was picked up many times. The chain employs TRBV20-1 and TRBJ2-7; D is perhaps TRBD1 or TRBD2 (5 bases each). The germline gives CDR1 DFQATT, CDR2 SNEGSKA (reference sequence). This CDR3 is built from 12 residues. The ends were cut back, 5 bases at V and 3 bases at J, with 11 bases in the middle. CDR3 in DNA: TGCAGTGCTGTCCGGGACCTCTACGAGCAGTACTTC. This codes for CSAVRDLYEQYF.

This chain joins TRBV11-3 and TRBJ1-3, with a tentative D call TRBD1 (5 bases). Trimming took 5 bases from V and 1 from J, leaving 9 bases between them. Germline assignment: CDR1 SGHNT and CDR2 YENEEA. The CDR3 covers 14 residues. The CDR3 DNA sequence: TGTGCCAGCAGCGGACAAACATCTGGAAACACCATATATTTT. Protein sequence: CASSGQTSGNTIYF.